The 32 T cell receptor beta chains below come from one sample, sequenced in a study of blood T cell repertoires in COVID-19. TCRdb keeps only in-frame clones here, not all; method: immunoSEQ multiplex PCR. The table has around 180,000 clones, roughly 80% seen once. The sequenced sample was peripheral blood. The receptor source for this set is a woman aged 30 to 39 with acute or convalescent COVID-19.

The chain carries TRBV5-8 and TRBJ2-2; 10 bases map to TRBD1. CDR3 length: 15 residues. CDR1 and CDR2 (germline): SGHTS, YDEGEE. V lost 5 bases and J lost 6; bases outside the gene matches: 7. CDR3 loop: CASSSGTGVAGELFF. The CDR3 bases are TGTGCCAGCAGTTCCGGGACAGGGGTCGCCGGGGAGCTGTTTTTT.

In DNA, the CDR3 is TGTGCCAGCAGCTTAGCAAGGGGGTCTAATGAAAAACTGTTTTTT. As protein: CASSLARGSNEKLFF. The chain is built from TRBV6-6 and TRBJ1-4, with D possibly matching TRBD1 (6 bases). The germline V gene encodes CDR1 MNHNY and CDR2 SVGAGI (reference sequence). Trimming shortened V by 6 bases and J by 3 bases, and 14 bases separated the two germline ends. This CDR3 is built from 15 residues.

This clone occurred once. The chain carries TRBV5-1 and TRBJ2-1; possible D gene TRBD2, 5 bases. Per germline, CDR1 SGHRS and CDR2 YFSETQ. CDR3 length equals 20 residues. Deletions cut 0 bases from V and 0 bases from J, with 22 bases between. In DNA form, the CDR3 reads TGCGCCAGCAGCTTGGGCTGGCTAGCCCGACACCCGAACTCCTACAATGAGCAGTTCTTC. Its translation: CASSLGWLARHPNSYNEQFF.

Remarks on this clone: One junction end disagrees with the germline gene, perhaps due to a read error. J is TRBJ2-5 and V is TRBV7-7, with 10 nucleotides matching TRBD2. The length of the CDR3 is 16 residues. From germline, CDR1 is SSHAT and CDR2 FNYEAQ (reference sequence). CDR3 DNA sequence: TGTGCTAGCAGCTTAGGGCTTAGCGGGAGGAGGGAGACCCAGTACTTC. Encoded protein: CASSLGLSGRRETQYF.

The table lists this clone with many counts. V usage is TRBV7-8 and J usage is TRBJ2-3; 13 nucleotides line up with TRBD2. The CDR3 has 16 amino acids. J lost 5 bases, V lost 5 bases, and 7 bases had no gene match. From germline, CDR1 is SGHVS and CDR2 FQNEAQ. The CDR3 spells CASSPTSGGAGDTQYF. CDR3 sequence (DNA): TGTGCCAGCAGCCCAACTAGCGGGGGGGCAGGAGATACGCAGTATTTT. The variable domain in full, completed from reference TRBV7-8 and TRBJ2-3, reads GAGVSQSPRYKVAKRGQDVALRCDPISGHVSLFWYQQALGQGPEFLTYFQNEAQLDKSGLPSDRFFAERPEGSVSTLKIQRTQQEDSAVYLCASSPTSGGAGDTQYFGPGTRLTVL.

This clone was picked up many times. The V and J genes are TRBV6-5 and TRBJ2-7; D possibly corresponds to TRBD1 (6 bases). The CDR3 has 15 residues. Germline-derived CDR1 and CDR2 are MNHEY and SVGAGI. V lost 2 bases, J lost 0 bases, and 11 bases lay in between. CDR3 bases: TGTGCCAGCAGTTACGTCGTGGACAGCTCCTACGAGCAGTACTTC. Translating gives CASSYVVDSSYEQYF.

The rearrangement links TRBV28 to TRBJ1-4, with TRBD1 as a possible D gene (6 bases). CDR3 length: 16 amino acids. V shed 5 bases and J shed 3 bases, with 16 bases lying between them. Germline values: CDR1 MDHEN, CDR2 SYDVKM. The CDR3 is CASSPRRTVPNEKLFF. The CDR3 DNA sequence: TGTGCCAGCAGTCCCCGCCGGACAGTCCCTAATGAAAAACTGTTTTTT.

The V and J genes are TRBV6-5 and TRBJ2-6; 9 nucleotides match TRBD1. The junction had 2 bases not matched to a gene; V was cut back by 6 bases and J by 2 bases. CDR3 length equals 15 residues. The germline V gene encodes CDR1 MNHEY and CDR2 SVGAGI. The CDR3 sequence: CASRRQGAGANVLTF. The CDR3 bases are TGTGCCAGCAGGCGACAGGGGGCTGGGGCCAACGTCCTGACTTTC.

The chain couples TRBV6-5 to TRBJ1-5, with no clear D. Germline CDR1 reads MNHEY; CDR2 reads SVGAGI. The V end was cut by 5 bases, the J end by 9 bases, with 8 bases between. This CDR3 comprises 11 residues. CDR3 nucleotides: TGTGCCAGCAGTCCGGGAGGGCCCCAGCATTTT. Its protein product is CASSPGGPQHF.

The CDR3 nucleotides are TGTGCCAGCAGCCCGACAGGGGCTTTGAGGCCCCAGCATTTT. This gives the protein CASSPTGALRPQHF. The chain uses TRBV14 and TRBJ1-5; 8 positions agree with TRBD1. J lost 9 bases, V lost 4 bases, and 8 bases had no gene match. Germline loops: CDR1 SGHDN, CDR2 FVKESK. This CDR3 has 14 amino acids.

The CDR3 reads CSVAGGTGYNEQFF. CDR3 coding DNA: TGCAGCGTTGCTGGGGGGACCGGCTACAATGAGCAGTTCTTC. This sequence joins TRBV29-1 and TRBJ2-1; weak D call: TRBD2 (6 bases). V was clipped by 4 bases and J by 3 bases, with 13 bases between them. The length of the CDR3 is 14 residues. Germline V lookup: CDR1 SQVTM, CDR2 ANQGSEA.

This chain connects TRBV24-1 to TRBJ2-5; 9 positions match TRBD1. CDR1 and CDR2 from the germline V gene are KGHDR and SFDVKD. The CDR3 totals 11 residues. Losses at the gene ends were 10 bases for V and 7 bases for J; bases not matched to a gene: 3. The CDR3 sequence: CATQGAGTQYF. The CDR3 DNA follows: TGTGCCACACAGGGGGCCGGGACCCAGTACTTC.

This chain uses TRBV10-3 with TRBJ1-4; 7 nucleotides match TRBD1. Germline CDR1 is ENHRY and CDR2 is SYGVKD. V lost 10 bases and J lost 8; bases outside the gene matches: 10. The CDR3 extends over 13 amino acids. This CDR3 reads CATRGAGEEKLFF. The CDR3 DNA reads TGTGCCACCAGGGGGGCAGGGGAGGAAAAACTGTTTTTT.

The rearrangement joins TRBV3-1 (or the pseudogene TRBV3-2) to TRBJ2-7; 7 bases align to TRBD1. Germline V CDR1 and CDR2: LGHDT, YNNKEL (reference sequence). The V segment lost 0 bases and the J segment 0 bases; nucleotides outside the gene matches: 17. The CDR3 loop spans 20 amino acids. The CDR3 DNA reads TGTGCCAGCAGCCAAGATCAATTAGTGTTGGACAGGACGAGCTCCTACGAGCAGTACTTC. Protein sequence: CASSQDQLVLDRTSSYEQYF.

This chain joins TRBV19 and TRBJ2-1; D not resolved. Trimming cost V 5 bases and J 7 bases, with 15 bases left between them. CDR1 and CDR2 (germline): LNHDA, SQIVND (reference sequence). This CDR3 has 14 residues. The chain's CDR3 is CASSSQVGLNEQFF. Here the CDR3 DNA reads TGTGCCAGTAGTTCCCAGGTGGGCCTGAATGAGCAGTTCTTC.

This rearrangement joins TRBV30 to TRBJ2-6; TRBD1 matches 8 bases. With 8 bases clipped from V and 0 bases from J, the junction kept 6 bases outside the gene matches. This CDR3 contains 15 residues. The germline V gene has CDR1 GTSNPN and CDR2 SVGIG (reference sequence). CDR3 residues: CALGQGYSGANVLTF. The CDR3 DNA follows: TGTGCCCTTGGACAGGGCTACTCTGGGGCCAACGTCCTGACTTTC. Combining the CDR3 with reference TRBV30 and TRBJ2-6 gives the whole variable domain SQTIHQWPATLVQPVGSPLSLECTVEGTSNPNLYWYRQAAGRGLQLLFYSVGIGQISSEVPQNLSASRPQDRQFILSSKKLLLSDSGFYLCALGQGYSGANVLTFGAGSRLTVL.

The V call is TRBV28, the J call TRBJ2-7, with 13 bases identical to TRBD2. The length of the CDR3 is 16 residues. Germline values: CDR1 MDHEN, CDR2 SYDVKM. The trim removed 3 bases at V and 7 bases at J, leaving 9 bases unmatched. Written as DNA, the CDR3 is TGTGCCAGCAGTTTCCCCGGACTAGCGGGAGTACTGGAGCAGTACTTC. Its translation: CASSFPGLAGVLEQYF.

The chain uses TRBV28 and TRBJ2-7, with TRBD1 matching 10 bases. With 2 bases clipped from V and 6 bases from J, the junction kept 10 bases outside the gene matches. The CDR3 loop spans 16 amino acids. Germline CDR1 reads MDHEN; CDR2 reads SYDVKM. In DNA, the CDR3 is TGTGCCAGCAGTTTAATCGACAGGGGGCGAGCCGGCGAGCAGTACTTC. Amino acid sequence: CASSLIDRGRAGEQYF.

This clone appeared a single time. The V and J genes are TRBV6-1 and TRBJ1-2; D is possibly TRBD1 (6 bases). The CDR3 is 13 residues long. Between the trimmed V and J ends, which lost 3 bases and 8 bases, there was a span of 13 bases. Germline CDR1 is MNHNS and CDR2 is SASEGT. The CDR3 DNA reads TGTGCCAGCAGTGAGGACAGATCTCGGGGCTACACCTTC. Translating gives CASSEDRSRGYTF.

V and J are TRBV5-1 and TRBJ2-2; weak D call: TRBD2 (5 bases). Germline CDR1 and CDR2: SGHRS and YFSETQ. CDR3 length: 14 amino acids. Trimming removed 5 bases at V and 4 bases at J, with 12 bases between. The CDR3, as DNA: TGCGCCAGCAGGGAGGCGGGCTTCACCGGGGAGCTGTTTTTT. It specifies CASREAGFTGELFF. Based on the CDR3 plus reference TRBV5-1 and TRBJ2-2, the full variable domain is KAGVTQTPRYLIKTRGQQVTLSCSPISGHRSVSWYQQTPGQGLQFLFEYFSETQRNKGNFPGRFSGRQFSNSRSEMNVSTLELGDSALYLCASREAGFTGELFFGEGSRLTVL.

This rearrangement joins TRBV7-6 to TRBJ2-5; 11 bases line up with TRBD2. The CDR3 is 15 amino acids. The germline V gene encodes CDR1 SGHVS and CDR2 FNYEAQ. V shed 1 base and J 5 bases; nucleotides not matched to a gene: 3. In DNA form, the CDR3 reads TGTGCCAGCAGCTTAGGGACTAGCGGGTTGGAGACCCAGTACTTC. Protein: CASSLGTSGLETQYF.

This clone was picked up one time. This chain links TRBV19 with TRBJ2-2; D is undetermined. This CDR3 contains 14 residues. The V end lost 6 bases, the J end lost 1 base, and 9 bases lay between the germline ends. From germline, CDR1 is LNHDA and CDR2 SQIVND (reference sequence). CDR3 sequence reads: CASRYSGNTGELFF. In DNA form, the CDR3 reads TGTGCCAGTAGGTACAGTGGGAACACCGGGGAGCTGTTTTTT.

The V and J genes are TRBV27 and TRBJ2-5; 8 nucleotides agree with TRBD1. This CDR3 spans 16 amino acids. The germline V gene encodes CDR1 MNHEY and CDR2 SMNVEV (reference sequence). Trimming at V came to 3 bases and at J to 5 bases, leaving 11 bases not matched to a gene. The CDR3 is CASSLRRPGGRETQYF. As DNA, the CDR3 is TGTGCCAGCAGTTTGCGTAGGCCAGGGGGCAGGGAGACCCAGTACTTC.

This clone was found once. The gene calls are TRBV3-1 (or the pseudogene TRBV3-2) and TRBJ2-5, with 11 bases fitting TRBD2. J was trimmed by 2 bases and V by 2 bases; bases with no gene match: 4. Per germline, CDR1 LGHDT and CDR2 YNNKEL (reference sequence). The CDR3 runs 16 residues. In DNA form, the CDR3 reads TGTGCCAGCAGCCAAAGACTAGCGGGGAGTCAAGAGACCCAGTACTTC. Translation: CASSQRLAGSQETQYF.

The genes are TRBV20-1 and TRBJ1-1; 8 nucleotides agree with TRBD1. The CDR3 is 10 amino acids. The germline gives CDR1 DFQATT, CDR2 SNEGSKA (reference sequence). V trimming: 6 bases; J trimming: 11 bases; junction bases outside the gene matches: 5. For the CDR3, the DNA is TGCAGTGCCTGGAGGACAGGGGCTTTCTTT. This codes for CSAWRTGAFF.

This clone has a single count. This chain joins TRBV4-3 and TRBJ1-2, with no clear D. Per the germline V gene, CDR1 is LGHNA and CDR2 is YSLEER. CDR3 length: 14 amino acids. Trimming pared 5 bases from V and 0 bases from J, leaving 10 bases between. This CDR3 is CASSKSAANYGYTF. The DNA for the CDR3 is TGCGCCAGCAGCAAGAGCGCGGCTAACTATGGCTACACCTTC.

A few counts support this clone. V usage is TRBV6-2 or TRBV6-3 and J usage is TRBJ1-5; D may be TRBD1 (5 bases). This CDR3 is built from 13 residues. CDR1 MNHEY and CDR2 SVGEGT come from the germline V gene. The V gene lost 4 bases and the J gene lost 7 bases, with 11 bases spanning the gap. The CDR3 here is CASSFGGWQPQHF. The CDR3 DNA reads TGTGCCAGCAGTTTCGGGGGATGGCAGCCCCAGCATTTT.

V usage is TRBV2 and J usage is TRBJ1-1, with D perhaps TRBD1 (5 bases). Deletions cut 6 bases from V and 6 bases from J, with 14 bases between. There are 13 residues in the CDR3. CDR1 is SNHLY and CDR2 is FYNNEI in the germline V gene. The DNA for the CDR3 is TGTGCCAGCAGGGTTCTACAGGCCGCTGAAGCTTTCTTT. It is translated as CASRVLQAAEAFF.

The chain carries TRBV10-3 and TRBJ1-1, with 8 bases identical to TRBD1. The ends lost 8 bases at V and 4 bases at J; junction bases unmatched: 12. This CDR3 region has 15 residues. The germline CDR1 and CDR2 sequences are ENHRY and SYGVKD. Here the CDR3 DNA reads TGTGCCATCGGACAGGGTTCCGACCTGGGCACTGAAGCTTTCTTT. Protein: CAIGQGSDLGTEAFF.

The V and J genes are TRBV5-4 and TRBJ2-7; D is ambiguous. V was shortened by 2 bases and J by 0 bases, with 9 bases between the two germline ends. The CDR3 is 14 residues long. Per germline, CDR1 SGHNT and CDR2 YYREEE (reference sequence). The CDR3 region has the DNA TGTGCCAGCAGCTTCTCCAGGCTCTCCTACGAGCAGTACTTC. Residues: CASSFSRLSYEQYF.

The chain couples TRBV28 to TRBJ1-6; 7 nucleotides line up with TRBD1. J lost 6 bases, V lost 2 bases, and 1 base had no gene match. Germline CDR1 and CDR2: MDHEN and SYDVKM. CDR3 length: 14 amino acids. CDR3 coding DNA: TGTGCCAGCAGTTTAGGGACAGCTAATTCACCCCTCCACTTT. Its translation: CASSLGTANSPLHF. The full variable domain, completed using reference TRBV28 and TRBJ1-6, is DVKVTQSSRYLVKRTGEKVFLECVQDMDHENMFWYRQDPGLGLRLIYFSYDVKMKEKGDIPEGYSVSREKKERFSLILESASTNQTSMYLCASSLGTANSPLHFGNGTRLTVT.

The rearrangement uses TRBV29-1 and TRBJ2-7; TRBD1 is a possible D gene (5 bases). The CDR3 totals 12 residues. V lost 3 bases to trimming and J lost 6 bases, with 12 bases between them. Germline loops: CDR1 SQVTM, CDR2 ANQGSEA. Here the CDR3 DNA reads TGCAGCGTTGACGGCAGGGTGGGCGAGCAGTACTTC. This gives the protein CSVDGRVGEQYF.